The clone carrying this T cell receptor (beta chain) was counted a few times. The antigen remains undetermined. TCRdb analysed the 5' RACE reads with MiXCR anew, one entry per CDR3 protein. The table lists roughly 480,000 distinct CDR3 sequences, around a quarter of them singletons. The data were obtained in a study of T-cell memory formation after mild COVID-19. There are 14 residues in the CDR3. CDR1 LGHDT and CDR2 YNNKEL come from the germline V gene (reference sequence). V was pared by 6 bases and J by 8 bases, with 9 bases of the junction left unmatched. Regarding the study as a whole: Cross-reactive memory appears to have joined, as suggested by some responding clones showing up in pre-infection memory. Among clones contracting day 15 to 85, CD4/CD8 was balanced, whereas later expanders leaned CD4+.

Material: PBMCs or a T cell subset sorted from them (not recorded which). The rearrangement links TRBV3-1 to TRBJ2-1; 8 nucleotides line up with TRBD2. This clonotype originated in an adult woman who had mild COVID-19 (a few samples of this study predate the infection). Cell type and time point are not known. For the CDR3, the DNA is TGTGCCAGCAGGACGGGAGGGGGAGGAGATGAGCAGTTCTTC. Translation gives CASRTGGGGDEQFF.